The clone carrying this T cell receptor (beta chain) was observed a single time. This CDR3 has 14 amino acids. The V gene lost 8 bases and the J gene lost 0 bases, with 8 bases spanning the gap. Germline V gene lookup returns CDR1 SGHTA and CDR2 FQGNSA. This sample was included in a study of blood T cell repertoires in COVID-19. Study-level background: Researchers got acute and convalescent COVID-19 samples from the United States, Italy and Spain. In each case, the material was cDNA or gDNA derived from T cells, B-cell-depleted T cells, or PBMCs.

Original analysis: Counts of nucleated cells, estimated from reference gene primer amplification, were obtained. Assay: immunoSEQ multiplex PCR; the TCRdb copy retains only in-frame clones and omits some. From that table come the V and J calls and clone size; the DNA was used to work out D and trimming. Of 350,000 or so clones in the sample, about 86% are singletons; the top ten hold approximately 3%. The TCR sequence derives from a man younger than 45 with active or convalescent COVID-19. The chain couples TRBV7-2 to TRBJ1-6, with D perhaps matching TRBD1 (5 bases). The sample comprised peripheral blood. As DNA, the CDR3 is TGTGCCAGCCGGCAGGGCTCCTATAATTCACCCCTCCACTTT. Translated, it gives CASRQGSYNSPLHF.